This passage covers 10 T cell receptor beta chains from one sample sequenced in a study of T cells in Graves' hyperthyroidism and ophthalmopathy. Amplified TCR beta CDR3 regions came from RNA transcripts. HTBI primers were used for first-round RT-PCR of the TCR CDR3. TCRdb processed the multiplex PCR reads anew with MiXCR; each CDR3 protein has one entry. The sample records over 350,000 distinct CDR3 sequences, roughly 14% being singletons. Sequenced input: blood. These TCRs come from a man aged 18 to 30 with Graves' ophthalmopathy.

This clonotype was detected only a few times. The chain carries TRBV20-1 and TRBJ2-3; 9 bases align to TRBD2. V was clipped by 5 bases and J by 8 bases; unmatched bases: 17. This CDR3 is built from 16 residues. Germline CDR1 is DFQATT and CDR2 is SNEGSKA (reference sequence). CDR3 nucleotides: TGCAGTGCTCCTCCACCGGGGAGCGGGGGGTGGCTTACGCAGTATTTT. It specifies CSAPPPGSGGWLTQYF.

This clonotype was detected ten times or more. CDR3 in amino acids: CAWSESVQTQYF. In DNA form, the CDR3 reads TGTGCCTGGAGTGAGAGCGTCCAGACCCAGTACTTC. The chain is built from TRBV30 and TRBJ2-5; no clear D gene. The CDR3 is made up of 12 amino acids. V gave up 1 base and J gave up 6 bases, with 9 bases separating them. CDR1 GTSNPN and CDR2 SVGIG come from the germline V gene (reference sequence).

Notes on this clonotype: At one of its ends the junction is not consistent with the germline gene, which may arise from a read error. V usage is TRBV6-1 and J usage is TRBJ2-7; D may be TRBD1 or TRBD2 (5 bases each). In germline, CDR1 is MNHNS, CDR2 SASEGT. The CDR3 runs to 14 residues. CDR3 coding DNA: TGTGCCAGCAGCCTGGGGACGGGCTCCTACGAGCGGTACTTC. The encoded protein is CASSLGTGSYERYF.

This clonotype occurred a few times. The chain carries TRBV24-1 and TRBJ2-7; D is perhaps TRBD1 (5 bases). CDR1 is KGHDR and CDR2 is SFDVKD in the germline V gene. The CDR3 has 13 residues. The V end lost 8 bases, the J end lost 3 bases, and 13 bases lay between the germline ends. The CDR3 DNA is TGTGCCACCACCGAGGATAGGGGCTACGAGCAGTACTTC. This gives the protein CATTEDRGYEQYF.

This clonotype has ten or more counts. Here the CDR3 reads CSARVGSKTQYF. The DNA of the CDR3 is TGCAGTGCTAGAGTGGGGAGTAAGACCCAGTACTTC. The chain uses TRBV20-1 and TRBJ2-5, with D possibly matching TRBD2 (5 bases). Germline V gives CDR1 DFQATT, CDR2 SNEGSKA (reference sequence). Between the trimmed V and J ends, which lost 1 base and 6 bases, there was a span of 9 bases. This CDR3 comprises 12 residues.

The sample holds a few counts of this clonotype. DNA of the CDR3: TGCAGCGGCTGGACTAGCGGGGTCAATGAGCAGTTCTTC. As protein: CSGWTSGVNEQFF. V gene TRBV29-1 combines with J gene TRBJ2-1, with TRBD2 identical over 12 bases. Germline values: CDR1 SQVTM, CDR2 ANQGSEA. V trimming: 7 bases; J trimming: 6 bases; junction bases outside the gene matches: 4. The CDR3 is made up of 13 amino acids.

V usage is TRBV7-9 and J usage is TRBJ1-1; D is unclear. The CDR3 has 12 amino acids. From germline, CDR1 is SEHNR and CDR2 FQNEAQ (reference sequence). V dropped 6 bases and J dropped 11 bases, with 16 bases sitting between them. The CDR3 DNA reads TGTGCCAGCAGACGTGGGCCCGGAGGGGCTTTCTTT. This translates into CASRRGPGGAFF.

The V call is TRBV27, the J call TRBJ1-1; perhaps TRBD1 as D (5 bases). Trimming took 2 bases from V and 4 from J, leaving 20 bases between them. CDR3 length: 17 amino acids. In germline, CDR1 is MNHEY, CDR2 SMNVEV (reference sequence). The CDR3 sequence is CASSLPGLVLKGTEAFF. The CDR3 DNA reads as TGTGCCAGCAGTTTACCGGGACTCGTTTTGAAGGGCACTGAAGCTTTCTTT.

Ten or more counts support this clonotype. CDR3 sequence: CASSFVGATDIQYF. The CDR3 nucleotides are TGTGCCAGCAGTTTCGTGGGGGCGACGGACATTCAGTACTTC. The chain recombines TRBV12-3 or TRBV12-4 with TRBJ2-4, with D possibly matching TRBD1 (6 bases). This CDR3 is 14 amino acids long. V lost 3 bases, J lost 8 bases, and 14 bases lay in between.

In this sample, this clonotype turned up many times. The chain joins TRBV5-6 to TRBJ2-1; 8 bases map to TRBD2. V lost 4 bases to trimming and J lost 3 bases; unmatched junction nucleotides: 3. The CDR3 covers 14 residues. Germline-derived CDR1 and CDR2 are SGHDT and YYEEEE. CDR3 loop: CASSGGLDYNEQFF. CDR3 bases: TGTGCCAGCAGCGGGGGACTAGACTACAATGAGCAGTTCTTC.